The 5 T cell receptor beta chains reported below all come from one sample, sequenced in a study of read filtering for tumor transcriptome and immune sequencing. Molecular barcoded adaptors covering alpha/delta and beta/gamma chains were used on 400 ng RNA. TCRdb processed the reads anew with MiXCR; each CDR3 protein has one entry. The sample includes about 9,200 distinct CDR3 sequences, approximately 15% of them seen just once. The sequenced sample consisted of a population of CD138-negative cells sorted from bone marrow. These receptors all stem from a donor at least 40 years old with multiple myeloma.

In this sample, this clonotype turned up many times. This sequence joins TRBV29-1 and TRBJ2-1, with a possible D match to TRBD2 (6 bases). Trimming left V 7 bases short and J 6 bases short, with 16 bases between. Germline CDR1 is SQVTM and CDR2 is ANQGSEA. This CDR3 region has 13 residues. CDR3 DNA: TGCAGCGCAGAAGGGGCGCGGGGCAATGAGCAGTTCTTC. Its translation is CSAEGARGNEQFF.

This clonotype was seen at least ten times. The chain combines TRBV6-5 with TRBJ2-1, with 10 bases fitting TRBD1. Unmatched junction bases numbered 7, after V lost 2 bases and J lost 9 bases. Germline CDR1 and CDR2: MNHEY and SVGAGI. The CDR3 contains 15 residues. The CDR3 protein is CASSYAGTGAGEQFF. The CDR3 DNA is TGTGCCAGCAGTTACGCCGGGACAGGGGCGGGTGAGCAGTTCTTC.

This clonotype was detected many times. This may arise from a read error, as a much more abundant clone is one base away. This chain uses TRBV5-1 with TRBJ2-1; maybe TRBD2 (5 bases). Germline CDR1 reads SGHRS; CDR2 reads YFSETQ. The CDR3 covers 14 residues. CDR3 sequence: CASSFAGPYNGQFF. The DNA for the CDR3 is TGCGCCAGCAGCTTTGCGGGCCCCTACAATGGGCAGTTCTTC.

This clonotype occurred many times. The chain combines TRBV29-1 with TRBJ1-1; the D is unclear. The CDR3 has 11 amino acids. Trimming took off 4 bases at V and 13 bases at J, with 16 bases between the two ends. Germline CDR1 and CDR2: SQVTM and ANQGSEA. CDR3 residues: CSVVLQTLCFF. Here the CDR3 DNA reads TGCAGCGTTGTTCTTCAGACTCTCTGTTTCTTT.

The table lists this clonotype with a count of one. This chain uses TRBV6-2 or TRBV6-3 with TRBJ1-2, with D possibly TRBD1 on 6 matching bases. Trimming removed 6 bases at V and 2 bases at J, with 10 bases between. Germline values: CDR1 MNHEY, CDR2 SVGEGT. The CDR3 has 13 amino acids. The CDR3 here is CASRQGLNYGYTF. The CDR3 DNA sequence: TGTGCCAGCAGACAGGGTTTGAACTATGGCTACACCTTC.